A selection of T cell receptor beta chains follows, all from one sample in a study of regulatory and conventional T cells in RAG deficiency. Clones were read by immunoSEQ multiplex PCR, and TCRdb kept only the in-frame ones, dropping some. The sample shows about 7,100 clones, around 91% of them seen only once. These records were also assigned to another study, of regulatory T cells.

The sequenced sample was CD127- CD25+ CD4+ Tregs sorted from blood. All receptors come from a human donor in good health. Both conserved end residues are part of each CDR3. The D gene is left open where the match is weak. For some rows the clone size is stated as once, few or many, or as a class when expanded; others skip it.

>.|15|TRBD1|TRBJ2-5|TRBV30
CAWGPGQGTLETQYF
TGTGCCTGGGGACCGGGACAGGGGACATTAGAGACCCAGTACTTC
>.|16|.|TRBJ1-5|TRBV7-8
CASSLADGQLDQPQHF
TGTGCCAGCAGCTTAGCGGATGGACAGCTAGACCAGCCCCAGCATTTT
>.|15|.|TRBJ1-1|TRBV5-1
CASSFFSIGGTEAFF
TGCGCCAGCAGCTTTTTTAGCATAGGGGGTACTGAAGCTTTCTTT
>once|13|.|TRBJ1-6|TRBV5-1
CASRPYYNSPLHF
TGCGCCAGTCGCCCATACTATAATTCCCCCCTCCACTTT
>.|11|.|TRBJ2-7|TRBV6-1
CASRLNYEQYF
TGTGCCAGCAGGTTAAACTACGAGCAGTACTTC
>.|17|.|TRBJ2-3|TRBV4-1
CASSQSQQAVSTDTQYF
TGCGCCAGCAGCCAATCCCAACAGGCGGTTAGCACAGATACGCAGTATTTT
>.|16|TRBD1|TRBJ1-1|TRBV10-3
CASQGQAFPVNTEAFF
TGTGCCTCGCAGGGACAGGCCTTTCCTGTGAACACTGAAGCTTTCTTT
>once|17|TRBD2|TRBJ2-1|TRBV5-4
CASSEASGDLLYNEQFF
TGTGCCAGCAGCGAGGCTAGCGGGGACCTCCTCTACAATGAGCAGTTCTTC
>.|13|TRBD1|TRBJ2-7|TRBV4-1
CASSGTGVSEQYF
TGCGCCAGCAGTGGGACAGGGGTCTCCGAGCAGTACTTC
>.|17|.|TRBJ1-2|TRBV16
CASSQSPRSSATYGYTF
TGTGCCAGCAGCCAATCTCCACGGAGTTCCGCTACCTATGGCTACACCTTC
>.|11|.|TRBJ1-2|TRBV2
CASDTTDGYTF
TGTGCCAGCGATACGACTGATGGCTACACCTTC
>.|14|TRBD1|TRBJ1-5|TRBV12-5
CASGFQPGGKRQHF
TGTGCTAGTGGTTTCCAGCCAGGGGGCAAGAGGCAGCATTTT
>.|15|.|TRBJ2-3|TRBV6-4
CASSVGAASTDTQYF
TGTGCCAGCAGTGTGGGAGCGGCTAGCACAGATACGCAGTATTTT
>once|12|.|TRBJ1-2|TRBV5-4
CASSLGREGYTF
TGTGCCAGCAGCTTGGGCAGGGAAGGCTACACCTTC
>.|14|TRBD1|TRBJ2-3|TRBV5-1
CASSPDRGKDTQYF
TGCGCCAGCAGCCCCGACAGGGGTAAAGATACGCAGTATTTT
>once|17|.|TRBJ2-3|TRBV5-5
CASSLAPGHRFTDTQYF
TGTGCCAGCAGCTTGGCGCCAGGACATAGATTCACAGATACGCAGTATTTT
>.|14|.|TRBJ1-6|TRBV7-9
CASSRLRYNSPLHF
TGTGCCAGCAGCCGCTTGCGCTATAATTCACCCCTCCACTTT
>once|15|TRBD1|TRBJ1-1|TRBV5-1
CASSPGQGLNTEAFF
TGCGCCAGCAGCCCGGGACAGGGGCTGAACACTGAAGCTTTCTTT
>.|17|.|TRBJ2-1|TRBV7-3
CASSSGELKGTYNEQFF
TGTGCCAGCAGCTCAGGCGAACTAAAGGGGACCTACAATGAGCAGTTCTTC
>.|16|.|TRBJ1-1|TRBV30
CAWSLNIQGRGTEAFF
TGTGCCTGGAGTCTAAACATACAGGGAAGGGGCACTGAAGCTTTCTTT
>.|11|.|TRBJ2-5|TRBV5-4
CASSTEETQYF
TGTGCCAGCAGCACAGAAGAGACCCAGTACTTC
>.|15|.|TRBJ2-5|TRBV5-6
CASSRVGTNQETQYF
TGTGCCAGCAGCCGCGTTGGGACAAACCAAGAGACCCAGTACTTC
>.|13|TRBD1|TRBJ2-7|TRBV19
CASAGQGSYEQYF
TGTGCCAGTGCTGGACAGGGGTCCTACGAGCAGTACTTC
>.|15|.|TRBJ2-7|TRBV5-1
CASSSLTGRRDEQYF
TGCGCCAGCAGCTCCCTGACAGGCCGGAGAGACGAGCAGTACTTC
>.|15|TRBD2|TRBJ2-5|TRBV4-2
CASSQEAGGRETQYF
TGTGCCAGCAGCCAGGAAGCGGGGGGTAGGGAGACCCAGTACTTC
>.|15|TRBD1|TRBJ1-6|TRBV6-5
CASSYATGGESPLHF
TGTGCCAGCAGTTACGCTACAGGGGGCGAGTCACCCCTCCACTTT
>large|15|.|TRBJ1-5|TRBV6-1
CASSEHALGNQPQHF
TGTGCCAGCAGTGAACACGCGCTAGGCAATCAGCCCCAGCATTTT
>.|17|.|TRBJ1-6|TRBV7-9
CASSLVWGSDGNSPLHF
TGTGCCAGCAGCTTAGTATGGGGCAGTGATGGGAATTCCCCCCTCCACTTT